The 17 T cell receptor beta chains presented below share a single source sample, sequenced in a study of T cells after yellow fever vaccination. MiXCR, applied by TCRdb to the 5' RACE reads, yields one record per CDR3 protein. The sample records 450,000 to 550,000 distinct CDR3 sequences, about a fifth being singletons. Material: PBMCs, obtained 15 days after the yellow fever booster vaccination. The receptors come from a man aged 25-45 years who received the YFV17D yellow fever vaccine.

The chain recombines TRBV28 with TRBJ1-2; D uncertain. The CDR3 runs to 15 residues. The V and J ends lost 0 bases and 6 bases respectively, with 14 bases between them. Germline CDR1 MDHEN, CDR2 SYDVKM. The chain's CDR3 is CASSLWGTILNGYTF. CDR3 sequence (DNA): TGTGCCAGCAGTTTATGGGGCACCATCTTAAATGGCTACACCTTC.

This chain links TRBV18 with TRBJ2-1; D call uncertain. CDR1 and CDR2 from the germline V gene are KGHSH and LQKENI. This CDR3 is 15 amino acids long. Trimming removed 3 bases from V and 0 bases from J, with 9 bases in between. The CDR3 region has the DNA TGTGCCAGCTCACCCTCCCTCTCCTCCTACAATGAGCAGTTCTTC. Translated, it gives CASSPSLSSYNEQFF.

This clonotype has only a few counts. The gene calls are TRBV18 and TRBJ2-7, with D possibly being TRBD1 (6 bases). Germline V gene lookup returns CDR1 KGHSH and CDR2 LQKENI. V was shortened by 3 bases and J by 3 bases, with 12 bases between the two germline ends. The CDR3 sequence is 14 residues long. This CDR3 reads CASSPPSRGYEQYF. The CDR3 DNA follows: TGTGCCAGCTCACCCCCGAGCAGGGGCTACGAGCAGTACTTC.

This rearrangement joins TRBV15 to TRBJ2-2, with a weak D call TRBD2 (6 bases). CDR3 length: 20 amino acids. Trimming left V 4 bases short and J 7 bases short, with 31 bases between. Germline V gives CDR1 LNHNV, CDR2 YYDKDF (reference sequence). The CDR3 nucleotides are TGTGCCACCAGCACCTATATTACTACTAGCAGGAGGGCCCTCATCGGGGAGCTGTTTTTT. Translated, it gives CATSTYITTSRRALIGELFF.

This chain joins TRBV6-5 and TRBJ2-3, with TRBD1 identical over 9 bases. This CDR3 has 15 amino acids. Germline V gives CDR1 MNHEY, CDR2 SVGAGI. The junction had 4 bases not matched to a gene; V was cut back by 2 bases and J by 4 bases. This CDR3 is CASSYAGQGPDTQYF. CDR3 DNA: TGTGCCAGCAGTTACGCCGGACAGGGGCCAGATACGCAGTATTTT.

This clonotype was observed a handful of times. The chain recombines TRBV11-2 with TRBJ2-1; D might be TRBD2 (6 bases). The germline gives CDR1 SGHAT, CDR2 FQNNGV. CDR3 length equals 17 residues. Trimming pared 0 bases from V and 4 bases from J, leaving 16 bases between. The DNA for the CDR3 is TGTGCCAGCAGCTTAGAGGGGCCCGGACTAATTTACAATGAGCAGTTCTTC. Encoded protein: CASSLEGPGLIYNEQFF.

The chain links TRBV5-5 to TRBJ2-4; D unclear. The CDR3 is 15 amino acids. V dropped 2 bases and J dropped 1 base, with 10 bases sitting between them. The germline V gene has CDR1 SGHKS and CDR2 YYEKEE (reference sequence). The chain's CDR3 is CASSFEVVAKNIQYF. For the CDR3, the DNA is TGTGCCAGCAGCTTCGAGGTGGTGGCCAAAAACATTCAGTACTTC.

The V call is TRBV6-5, the J call TRBJ2-7; D is uncertain. Between the trimmed V and J ends, which lost 1 base and 5 bases, there was a span of 6 bases. CDR3 length: 12 amino acids. Germline V gene sequence: CDR1 MNHEY, CDR2 SVGAGI. The CDR3 reads CASSYWWDEQYF. The CDR3 DNA sequence: TGTGCCAGCAGTTACTGGTGGGACGAGCAGTACTTC.

This chain uses TRBV29-1 with TRBJ2-2; no firm D call. Deletions cut 4 bases from V and 0 bases from J, with 12 bases between. The CDR3 loop spans 15 amino acids. Germline V gene data show CDR1 as SQVTM and CDR2 as ANQGSEA. The CDR3 nucleotides read TGCAGCGTTGGTGGTTCACAAACGAACACCGGGGAGCTGTTTTTT. Its protein is CSVGGSQTNTGELFF.

The J gene is TRBJ2-2, the V gene TRBV12-3 or TRBV12-4, with 15 bases that match TRBD2. This CDR3 spans 18 amino acids. V was clipped by 3 bases and J by 0 bases; unmatched bases: 2. CDR3 in amino acids: CASSLWTSGRANTGELFF. In DNA, the CDR3 is TGTGCCAGCAGTTTGTGGACTAGCGGGAGGGCGAACACCGGGGAGCTGTTTTTT.

There are a few counts of this clonotype. The rearrangement joins TRBV18 to TRBJ2-7; 11 bases are a match to TRBD1. The CDR3 is 14 amino acids. The J segment lost 5 bases and the V segment lost 6 bases, leaving 6 bases of the junction unmatched. The germline V gene has CDR1 KGHSH and CDR2 LQKENI. CDR3 coding DNA: TGTGCCAGCTCGCCCGGGACAGGGGGAGACGAGCAGTACTTC. Its translation is CASSPGTGGDEQYF.

The chain links TRBV18 to TRBJ2-7, with unresolved D. The germline CDR1 and CDR2 sequences are KGHSH and LQKENI. The CDR3 is 14 amino acids. Trimming took 0 bases from V and 4 from J, leaving 10 bases between them. The CDR3 sequence: CASSPPQVQYEQYF. The CDR3, as DNA: TGTGCCAGCTCACCACCGCAGGTTCAGTACGAGCAGTACTTC.

Only a few counts were recorded for this clonotype. The rearrangement links TRBV7-2 to TRBJ2-1; no reliable D call. Germline V gives CDR1 SGHTA, CDR2 FQGNSA. The CDR3 length is 13 residues. Trimming removed 5 bases at V and 10 bases at J, with 15 bases between. CDR3 loop: CASSAKLDGEQFF. For the CDR3, the DNA is TGTGCCAGCAGCGCGAAACTCGACGGAGAGCAGTTCTTC. Full variable domain (outside the CDR3, taken from reference TRBV7-2 and TRBJ2-1): GAGVSQSPSNKVTEKGKDVELRCDPISGHTALYWYRQSLGQGLEFLIYFQGNSAPDKSGLPSDRFSAERTGGSVSTLTIQRTQQEDSAVYLCASSAKLDGEQFFGPGTRLTVL.

There are a few counts of this clonotype. The chain carries TRBV27 and TRBJ2-7; D assignment may be TRBD1 or TRBD2 (7 bases each). The CDR3 has 13 amino acids. CDR1 is MNHEY, CDR2 SMNVEV, per germline (reference sequence). DNA of the CDR3: TGTGCAACCTCCCCAGGGGGGGGTTACGAGCAGTACTTC. Amino acids: CATSPGGGYEQYF.

In DNA form, the CDR3 reads TGTGCCATTTCACAGGGAAACAGCGACGAGCAGTACTTC. Translated: CAISQGNSDEQYF. The rearrangement links TRBV10-3 to TRBJ2-7, with a tentative D call TRBD1 (6 bases). The CDR3 is 13 amino acids. Trimming removed 9 bases at V and 5 bases at J, with 17 bases between. Germline V gives CDR1 ENHRY, CDR2 SYGVKD.

This sequence joins TRBV5-1 and TRBJ2-2; the D is unclear. V lost 5 bases, J lost 2 bases, and 10 bases lay in between. Per the germline V gene, CDR1 is SGHRS and CDR2 is YFSETQ. This CDR3 is built from 14 residues. The CDR3: CASRGSFNTGELFF. The CDR3 DNA follows: TGCGCCAGCAGGGGGTCCTTTAACACCGGGGAGCTGTTTTTT.

The sample holds a few counts of this clonotype. This chain joins TRBV4-2 and TRBJ2-1; D uncertain. The V and J ends lost 0 bases and 2 bases respectively, with 11 bases between them. In germline, CDR1 is LGHNA, CDR2 YNFKEQ. CDR3 length equals 16 residues. The CDR3 bases are TGTGCCAGCAGCCAAGAGAGGCTAGTCCCCTACAATGAGCAGTTCTTC. Protein product: CASSQERLVPYNEQFF.